This T cell receptor beta chain was retrieved from a study of shared clonotypes between healthy human individuals. Nashville, Tennessee was home to all donors, each a Caucasian adult. The authors divided CD4+ cells into CD45RA+ naive and CD45RA-negative memory subsets. The ends lost 3 bases at V and 5 bases at J; junction bases unmatched: 8. CDR3 length: 16 amino acids. The V gene's germline CDR1 is LNHNV and CDR2 YYDKDF (reference sequence). TCRdb's copy holds only in-frame clones and misses some; the assay was immunoSEQ multiplex PCR. The data show about 2.4 million clones, 90% to 95% seen once. V and J are TRBV15 and TRBJ1-4; TRBD1 matches 8 bases. The sequence was obtained from a man aged 18 to 29 in good health. Material: naive CD4+ T cells sorted from blood. Subset in this sample: CD45RA+ positively selected. The CDR3 DNA reads as TGTGCCACCAGCAGGGGACAGGTTGCGGAAAATGAAAAACTGTTTTTT. Encoded protein: CATSRGQVAENEKLFF.